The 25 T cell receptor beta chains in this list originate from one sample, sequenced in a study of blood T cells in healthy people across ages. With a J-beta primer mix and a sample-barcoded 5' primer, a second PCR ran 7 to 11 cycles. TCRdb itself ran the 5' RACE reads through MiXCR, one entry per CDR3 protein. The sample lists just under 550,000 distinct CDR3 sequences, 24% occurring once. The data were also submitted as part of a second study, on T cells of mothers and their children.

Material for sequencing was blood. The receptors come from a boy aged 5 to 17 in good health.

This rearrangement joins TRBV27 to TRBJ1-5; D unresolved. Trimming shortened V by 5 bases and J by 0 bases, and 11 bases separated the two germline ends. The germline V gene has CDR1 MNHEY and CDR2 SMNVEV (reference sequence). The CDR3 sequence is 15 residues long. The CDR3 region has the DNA TGTGCCAGCAGTCCCCGGGTTGCTAGCAATCAGCCCCAGCATTTT. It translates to CASSPRVASNQPQHF.

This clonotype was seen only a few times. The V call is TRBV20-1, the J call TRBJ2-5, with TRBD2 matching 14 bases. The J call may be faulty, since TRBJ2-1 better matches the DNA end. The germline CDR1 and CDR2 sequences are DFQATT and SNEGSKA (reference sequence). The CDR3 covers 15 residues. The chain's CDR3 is CSARGGTSGGNEQFF. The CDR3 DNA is TGCAGTGCTAGGGGGGGGACTAGCGGGGGAAATGAGCAGTTCTTC.

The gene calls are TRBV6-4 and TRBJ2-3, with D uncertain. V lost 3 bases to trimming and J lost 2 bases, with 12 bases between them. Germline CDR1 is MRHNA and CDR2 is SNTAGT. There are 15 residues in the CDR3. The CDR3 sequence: CASSESAATTDTQYF. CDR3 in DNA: TGTGCCAGCAGTGAGTCGGCGGCAACCACAGATACGCAGTATTTT.

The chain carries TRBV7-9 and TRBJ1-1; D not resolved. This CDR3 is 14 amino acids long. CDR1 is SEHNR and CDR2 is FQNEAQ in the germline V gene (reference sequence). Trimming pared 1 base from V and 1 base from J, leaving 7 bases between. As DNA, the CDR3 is TGTGCCAGCAGCTTAGTGAAAGAGAACACTGAAGCTTTCTTT. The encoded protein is CASSLVKENTEAFF.

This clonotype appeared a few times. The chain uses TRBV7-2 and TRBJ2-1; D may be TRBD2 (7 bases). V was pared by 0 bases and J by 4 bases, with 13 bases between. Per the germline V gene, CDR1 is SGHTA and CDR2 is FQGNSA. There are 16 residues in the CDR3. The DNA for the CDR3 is TGTGCCAGCAGCTTAGCGCTCGGGGGGCCATACAATGAGCAGTTCTTC. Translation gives CASSLALGGPYNEQFF.

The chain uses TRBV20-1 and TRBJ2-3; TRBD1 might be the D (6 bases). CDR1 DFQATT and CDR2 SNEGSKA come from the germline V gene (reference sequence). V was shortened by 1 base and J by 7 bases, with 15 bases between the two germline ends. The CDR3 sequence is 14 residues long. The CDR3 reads CSARGGQGLYTQYF. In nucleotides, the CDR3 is TGCAGTGCTAGAGGAGGTCAGGGGCTTTATACGCAGTATTTT.

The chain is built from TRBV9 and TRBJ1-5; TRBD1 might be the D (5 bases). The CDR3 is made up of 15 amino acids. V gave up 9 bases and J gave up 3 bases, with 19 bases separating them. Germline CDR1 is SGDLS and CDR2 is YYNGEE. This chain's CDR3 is CATPGELDPNQPQHF. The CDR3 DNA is TGTGCCACGCCGGGGGAACTGGACCCCAATCAGCCCCAGCATTTT.

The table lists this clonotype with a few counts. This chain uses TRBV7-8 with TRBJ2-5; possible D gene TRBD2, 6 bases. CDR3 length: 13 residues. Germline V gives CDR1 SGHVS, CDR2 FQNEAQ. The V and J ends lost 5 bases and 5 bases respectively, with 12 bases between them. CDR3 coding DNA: TGTGCCAGCAGCAAGACTAGTGAGGAGACCCAGTACTTC. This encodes CASSKTSEETQYF.

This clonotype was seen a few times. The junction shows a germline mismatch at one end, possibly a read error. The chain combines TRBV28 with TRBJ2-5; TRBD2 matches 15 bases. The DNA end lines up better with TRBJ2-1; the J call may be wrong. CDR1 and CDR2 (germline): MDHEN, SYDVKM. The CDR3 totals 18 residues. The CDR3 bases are TGTGCCGGCAGTTTCTGGGGGACTAGCGGGAGGATTTACAATGAGCAGTTCTTC. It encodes CAGSFWGTSGRIYNEQFF.

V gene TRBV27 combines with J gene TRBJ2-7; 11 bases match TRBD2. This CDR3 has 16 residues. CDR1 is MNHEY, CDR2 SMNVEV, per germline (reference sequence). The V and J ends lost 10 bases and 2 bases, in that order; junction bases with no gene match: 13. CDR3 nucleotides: TGTGCCATCCGGACTAGCGGGTACGGCGTGCCCTACGAGCAGTACTTC. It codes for CAIRTSGYGVPYEQYF.

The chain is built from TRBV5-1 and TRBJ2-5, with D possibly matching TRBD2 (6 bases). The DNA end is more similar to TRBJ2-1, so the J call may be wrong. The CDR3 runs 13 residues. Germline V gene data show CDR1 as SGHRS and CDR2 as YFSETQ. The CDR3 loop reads CASSLGEVDEQFF. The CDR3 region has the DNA TGCGCCAGCAGCTTGGGGGAGGTCGATGAGCAGTTCTTC.

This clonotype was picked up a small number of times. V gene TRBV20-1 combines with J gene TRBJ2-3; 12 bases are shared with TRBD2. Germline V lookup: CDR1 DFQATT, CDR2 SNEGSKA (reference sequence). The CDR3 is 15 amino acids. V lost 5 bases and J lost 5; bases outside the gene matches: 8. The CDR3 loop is CSAVRTSGARDTQYF. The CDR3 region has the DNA TGCAGTGCTGTGAGGACTAGCGGGGCCCGAGATACGCAGTATTTT.

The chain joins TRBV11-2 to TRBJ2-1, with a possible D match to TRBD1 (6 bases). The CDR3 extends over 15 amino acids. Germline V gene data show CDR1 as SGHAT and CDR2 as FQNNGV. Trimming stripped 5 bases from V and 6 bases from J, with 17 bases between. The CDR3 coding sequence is TGTGCCAGCAGCCCACCCATGCCAGGGGTCAATGAGCAGTTCTTC. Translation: CASSPPMPGVNEQFF.

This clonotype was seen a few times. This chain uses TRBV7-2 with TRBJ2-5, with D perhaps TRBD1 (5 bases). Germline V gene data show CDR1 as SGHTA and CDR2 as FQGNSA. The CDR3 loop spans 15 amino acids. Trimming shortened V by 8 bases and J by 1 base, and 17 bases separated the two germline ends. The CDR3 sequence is CASHQGYGAQETQYF. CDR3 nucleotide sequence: TGTGCCAGCCACCAGGGTTATGGGGCCCAAGAGACCCAGTACTTC.

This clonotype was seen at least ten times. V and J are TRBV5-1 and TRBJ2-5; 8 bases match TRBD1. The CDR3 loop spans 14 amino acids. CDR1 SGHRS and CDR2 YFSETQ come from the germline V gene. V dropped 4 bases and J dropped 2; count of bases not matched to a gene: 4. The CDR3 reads CASSPRTGQETQYF. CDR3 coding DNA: TGCGCCAGCAGCCCAAGGACAGGGCAAGAGACCCAGTACTTC.

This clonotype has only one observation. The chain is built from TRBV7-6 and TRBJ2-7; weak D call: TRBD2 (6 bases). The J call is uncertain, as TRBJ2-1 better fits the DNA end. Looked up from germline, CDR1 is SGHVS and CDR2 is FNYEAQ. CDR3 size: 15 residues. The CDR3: CASSDPGEPGNEQFF. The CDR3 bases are TGTGCCAGCTCCGATCCGGGGGAACCGGGCAATGAGCAGTTCTTC.

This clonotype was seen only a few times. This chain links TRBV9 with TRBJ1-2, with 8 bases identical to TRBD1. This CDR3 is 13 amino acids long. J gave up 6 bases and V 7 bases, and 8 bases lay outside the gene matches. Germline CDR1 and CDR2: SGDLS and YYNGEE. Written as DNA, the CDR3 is TGTGCCAGCGATCCGGTGACAGGGGATGGCTACACCTTC. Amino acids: CASDPVTGDGYTF.

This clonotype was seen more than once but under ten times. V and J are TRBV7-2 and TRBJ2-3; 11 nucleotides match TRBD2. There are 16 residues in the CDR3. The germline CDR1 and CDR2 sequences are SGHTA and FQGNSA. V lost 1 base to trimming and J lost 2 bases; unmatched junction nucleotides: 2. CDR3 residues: CASSLGGLAATDTQYF. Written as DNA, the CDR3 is TGTGCCAGCAGCTTAGGGGGACTAGCGGCCACAGATACGCAGTATTTT.

In DNA, the CDR3 is TGTGCCAGCAGCTTACCGCGAGGGACAGGGGGCGCAGCTAATGAAAAACTGTTTTTT. Its translation: CASSLPRGTGGAANEKLFF. V is TRBV7-9 and J is TRBJ1-4; 12 bases agree with TRBD1. V was pared by 2 bases and J by 3 bases, with 10 bases of the junction left unmatched. Germline CDR1 and CDR2: SEHNR and FQNEAQ (reference sequence). The CDR3 runs to 19 residues.

CDR3 nucleotides: TGCAGTGCCATATTGACTAGCGGGAGGACCGACCAAGAGACCCAGTACTTC. Protein sequence: CSAILTSGRTDQETQYF. The rearrangement uses TRBV20-1 and TRBJ2-5; TRBD2 agrees at 13 bases. The CDR3 contains 17 residues. Germline-derived CDR1 and CDR2 are DFQATT and SNEGSKA (reference sequence). V trimming: 6 bases; J trimming: 0 bases; junction bases outside the gene matches: 10.

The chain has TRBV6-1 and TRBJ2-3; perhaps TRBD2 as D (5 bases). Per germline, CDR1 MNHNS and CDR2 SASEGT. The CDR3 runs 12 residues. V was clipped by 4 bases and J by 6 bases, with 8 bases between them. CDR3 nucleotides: TGTGCCAGCAGTGTCCGAGGGGATACGCAGTATTTT. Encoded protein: CASSVRGDTQYF.

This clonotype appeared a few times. The DNA for the CDR3 is TGTGCCAGCAGCTTAGAGACGAACCCCTTTTTCACCGGGGAGCTGTTTTTT. It specifies CASSLETNPFFTGELFF. The chain joins TRBV7-9 to TRBJ2-2, with no clear D. V was pared by 1 base and J by 4 bases, with 16 bases between. The CDR3 length is 17 residues. Per germline, CDR1 SEHNR and CDR2 FQNEAQ (reference sequence). Based on the CDR3 plus reference TRBV7-9 and TRBJ2-2, the full variable domain is DTGVSQNPRHKITKRGQNVTFRCDPISEHNRLYWYRQTLGQGPEFLTYFQNEAQLEKSRLLSDRFSAERPKGSFSTLEIQRTEQGDSAMYLCASSLETNPFFTGELFFGEGSRLTVL.

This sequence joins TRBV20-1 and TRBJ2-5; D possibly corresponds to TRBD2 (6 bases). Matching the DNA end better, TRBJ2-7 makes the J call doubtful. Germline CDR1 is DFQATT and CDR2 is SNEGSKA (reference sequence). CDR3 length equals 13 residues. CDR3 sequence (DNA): TGCAGTGCTACCGGGACTCGCTCCTACGAGCAGTACTTC. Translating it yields CSATGTRSYEQYF.

The CDR3 DNA reads TGTGCCAGCAGCTTGGCAGGGGCTGGGACGCGTGGCTACACCTTC. Protein: CASSLAGAGTRGYTF. The chain is built from TRBV7-9 and TRBJ1-2; D might be TRBD1 (6 bases). V lost 3 bases and J 7 bases, leaving 18 bases between the germline ends. Germline assignment: CDR1 SEHNR and CDR2 FQNEAQ (reference sequence). This CDR3 has 15 amino acids.

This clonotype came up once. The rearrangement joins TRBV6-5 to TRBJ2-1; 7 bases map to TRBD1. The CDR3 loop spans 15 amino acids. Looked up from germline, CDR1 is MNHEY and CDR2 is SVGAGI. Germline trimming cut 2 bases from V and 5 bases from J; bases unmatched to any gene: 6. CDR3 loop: CASSYGTVQHNEQFF. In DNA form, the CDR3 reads TGTGCCAGCAGTTACGGGACAGTACAACACAATGAGCAGTTCTTC.